Below, one T cell receptor beta chain is given with its context. Its antigen is unidentified. The protocol was immunoSEQ multiplex PCR, while the TCRdb copy is restricted to in-frame clones and leaves out a portion. The sample lists some 150,000 clones, 82% occurring once. This entry is derived from a study of T cell responses to AZD1222 COVID-19 vaccine. Study conclusions and caveats: Spike-specific TCR breadth and depth grew following two AZD1222 doses. There were repertoire samples only from the period after the peak T cell response. Most donors were white British and more were female, and clonal diversity was possibly underestimated. Targets within unmutated variant regions were reportedly found for nearly half of spike-specific TCRs.

Germline V gene sequence: CDR1 SGHKS, CDR2 YYEKEE (reference sequence). The CDR3 is 14 amino acids. The V segment lost 7 bases and the J segment 9 bases; nucleotides outside the gene matches: 14. The chain employs TRBV5-5 and TRBJ1-2, with 8 bases aligning to TRBD1. Sample: peripheral blood, taken on day 0 of MenACWY control vaccination. The receptor was isolated from an adult in good health. The CDR3 DNA sequence: TGTGCCAGCGACAGGGGCATTCCTAGGGGTAGCTACACCTTC. Its translation: CASDRGIPRGSYTF.